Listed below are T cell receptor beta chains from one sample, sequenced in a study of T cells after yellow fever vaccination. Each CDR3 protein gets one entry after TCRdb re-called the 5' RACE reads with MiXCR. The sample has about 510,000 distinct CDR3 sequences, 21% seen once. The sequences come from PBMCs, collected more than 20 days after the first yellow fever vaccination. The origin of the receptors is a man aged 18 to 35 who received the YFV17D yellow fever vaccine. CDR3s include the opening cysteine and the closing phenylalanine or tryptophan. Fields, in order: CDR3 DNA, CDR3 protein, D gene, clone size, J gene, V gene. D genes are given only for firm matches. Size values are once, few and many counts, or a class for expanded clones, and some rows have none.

TGTGCCAGCAGCTGGGACCAGATACCGGAGACCCAGTACTTC CASSWDQIPETQYF NA NA TRBJ2-5 TRBV28
TGTGCCAGCAGCCCGTTGGCCCGAGGGGGTGGAAACATTCAGTACTTC CASSPLARGGGNIQYF NA NA TRBJ2-4 TRBV11-1
TGCAGTGCCCCAACAGGGTCATCTACTGAAGCTTTCTTT CSAPTGSSTEAFF NA few TRBJ1-1 TRBV20-1
TGTGCCAGCAGCTTAGTCCCAAGCGGGGGGGCTCTAGATACGCAGTATTTT CASSLVPSGGALDTQYF TRBD2 NA TRBJ2-3 TRBV7-3
TGCGCCAGCAGCTCACAGGTCATGAGCTCTGGAAACACCATATATTTT CASSSQVMSSGNTIYF NA NA TRBJ1-3 TRBV5-1
TGCGCCAGCAGCCCCCAGGACACAGATACGCAGTATTTT CASSPQDTDTQYF NA NA TRBJ2-3 TRBV4-1
TGCGCCAGCAGCCAAGATGTGTTGGGCCCGCAGCCCCAGCATTTT CASSQDVLGPQPQHF NA NA TRBJ1-5 TRBV4-3
TGTGCCAGCTCTGCCAGGAGCTCCTACGAGCAGTACTTC CASSARSSYEQYF NA many TRBJ2-7 TRBV7-9
TGTGCCTGGAGTGTCGGGGGGAACACTGAAGCTTTCTTT CAWSVGGNTEAFF NA NA TRBJ1-1 TRBV30
TGCGCCAGCAGCCCGGGACTAGCGGGGAGGAAAGATACGCAGTATTTT CASSPGLAGRKDTQYF TRBD2 NA TRBJ2-3 TRBV5-1
TGTGCCAGCAGCCCCGGTCTGACAGCCACAGATACGCAGTATTTT CASSPGLTATDTQYF NA few TRBJ2-3 TRBV7-9
TGCGCCAGCAGCTTACCAGGGGGCTTGGGAACTAATGAAAAACTGTTTTTT CASSLPGGLGTNEKLFF TRBD1 once TRBJ1-4 TRBV5-1
TGCGCCAGCAGCTTGGTTGCGGGGGGGACCAATGAGCAGTTCTTC CASSLVAGGTNEQFF TRBD2 few TRBJ2-1 TRBV5-1
TGCAGTGCTTATATATTGGGCAATCAGCCCCAGCATTTT CSAYILGNQPQHF NA few TRBJ1-5 TRBV20-1
TGCGCCAGCAGCCTCCAGGTGGGGGGTCCAGATACGCAGTATTTT CASSLQVGGPDTQYF NA NA TRBJ2-3 TRBV4-1
TGTGCCAGCAGCGGGGGACAGGGATACGAGCAGTACTTC CASSGGQGYEQYF TRBD1 many TRBJ2-7 TRBV5-6
TGTGCCAGCAGTTACTCGCAGGGACTCAAGAACACCGGGGAGCTGTTTTTT CASSYSQGLKNTGELFF NA NA TRBJ2-2 TRBV6-5